This T cell receptor beta chain comes out of a study of blood T cell repertoires in COVID-19. This clone has only one observation. Profiling relied on immunoSEQ multiplex PCR, and the TCRdb table lists in-frame clones only, not all of them. This table holds roughly 120,000 clones, approximately 87% found once. The CDR3 is 15 amino acids. Germline assignment: CDR1 SGHNT and CDR2 YYREEE (reference sequence). The V end lost 0 bases, the J end lost 2 bases, and 12 bases lay between the germline ends. The TCR was taken from a man between 25 and 39 years old with acute or convalescent COVID-19. Sequenced input: peripheral blood. The chain links TRBV5-4 to TRBJ2-7; weak D call: TRBD2 (6 bases). CDR3 amino acids: CASSLEAGGAYEQYF. CDR3 nucleotides: TGTGCCAGCAGCTTGGAGGCAGGCGGGGCCTACGAGCAGTACTTC.